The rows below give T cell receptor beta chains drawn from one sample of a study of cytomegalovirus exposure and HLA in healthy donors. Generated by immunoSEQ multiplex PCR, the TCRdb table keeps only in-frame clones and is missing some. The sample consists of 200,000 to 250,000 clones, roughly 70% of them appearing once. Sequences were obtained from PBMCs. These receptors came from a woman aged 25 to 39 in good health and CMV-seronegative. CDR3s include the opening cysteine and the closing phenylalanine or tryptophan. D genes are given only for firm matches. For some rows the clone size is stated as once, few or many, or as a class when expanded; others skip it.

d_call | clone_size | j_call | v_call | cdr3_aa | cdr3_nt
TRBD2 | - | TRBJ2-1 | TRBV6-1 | CASRGLGLNEQFF | TGTGCCAGCAGGGGACTAGGACTGAATGAGCAGTTCTTC
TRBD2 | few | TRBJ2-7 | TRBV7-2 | CASSLLRGAREQYF | TGTGCCAGCAGCTTGCTGCGGGGGGCGCGGGAGCAGTACTTC
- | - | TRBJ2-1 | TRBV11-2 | CASSLTGTYNEQFF | TGTGCCAGCAGCTTAACAGGTACTTACAATGAGCAGTTCTTC
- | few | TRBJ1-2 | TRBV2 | CASRGDYYGYTF | TGTGCCAGCAGGGGAGACTACTATGGCTACACCTTC
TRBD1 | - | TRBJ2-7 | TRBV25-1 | CASSDWTGSLYEQYF | TGTGCCAGCAGTGATTGGACAGGCTCCCTCTACGAGCAGTACTTC
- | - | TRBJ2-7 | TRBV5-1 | CASSRGGTLLAYEQYF | TGCGCCAGCAGCAGGGGGGGGACACTCCTGGCCTACGAGCAGTACTTC
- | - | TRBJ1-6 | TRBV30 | CAWSFYNSPLHF | TGTGCCTGGAGTTTCTATAATTCCCCCCTCCACTTT
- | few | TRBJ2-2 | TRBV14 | CASSQDWGIGELFF | TGTGCCAGCAGCCAAGATTGGGGCATCGGGGAGCTGTTTTTT
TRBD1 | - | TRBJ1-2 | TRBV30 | CAWSGTFGTGGYYGYTF | TGTGCCTGGAGTGGGACTTTTGGGACAGGGGGGTACTATGGCTACACCTTC
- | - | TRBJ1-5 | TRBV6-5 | CASRQGHSNQPQHF | TGTGCCAGCAGGCAGGGTCATAGCAATCAGCCCCAGCATTTT
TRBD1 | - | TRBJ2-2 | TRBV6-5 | CALIGQGITGELFF | TGTGCCCTCATCGGACAGGGGATAACCGGGGAGCTGTTTTTT
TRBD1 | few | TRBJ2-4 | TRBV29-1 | CSVEGGQSNIQYF | TGCAGCGTTGAAGGGGGACAGTCAAACATTCAGTACTTC
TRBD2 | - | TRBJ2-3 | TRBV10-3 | CAISGSGTNTDTQYF | TGTGCCATCAGTGGTAGCGGGACGAACACAGATACGCAGTATTTT
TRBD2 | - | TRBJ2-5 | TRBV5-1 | CASSQTSGRSKETQYF | TGCGCCAGCAGCCAGACTAGCGGGAGGTCGAAAGAGACCCAGTACTTC
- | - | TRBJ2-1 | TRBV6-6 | CASSQGGGANEQFF | TGTGCCAGCAGTCAAGGGGGTGGGGCCAATGAGCAGTTCTTC
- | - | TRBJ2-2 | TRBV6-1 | CASSEAGLQGPGELFF | TGTGCCAGCAGTGAAGCGGGATTGCAGGGGCCCGGGGAGCTGTTTTTT
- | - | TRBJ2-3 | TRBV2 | CASSEEEHSELGEAQYF | TGTGCCAGCAGTGAAGAGGAGCATTCAGAATTAGGGGAGGCGCAGTATTTT
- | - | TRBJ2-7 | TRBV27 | CASKSSGSYEQYF | TGTGCCAGCAAATCCTCGGGGTCCTACGAGCAGTACTTC
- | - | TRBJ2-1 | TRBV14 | CASSRLTGGSYNEQFF | TGTGCCAGCAGCCGACTGACAGGAGGCTCCTACAATGAGCAGTTCTTC
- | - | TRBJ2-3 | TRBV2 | CASSDLAVDTQYF | TGTGCCAGCAGTGACCTAGCCGTAGATACGCAGTATTTT
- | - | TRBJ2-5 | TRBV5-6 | CASSSGAGVYQETQYF | TGTGCCAGCAGCTCAGGGGCGGGGGTGTACCAAGAGACCCAGTACTTC
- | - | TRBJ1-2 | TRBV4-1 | CASSQEDIRYGYTF | TGCGCCAGCAGCCAAGAGGACATACGCTATGGCTACACCTTC
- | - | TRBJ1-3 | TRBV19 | CASGRGGQHSGNTIYF | TGTGCCAGTGGAAGGGGGGGGCAGCACTCTGGAAACACCATATATTTT
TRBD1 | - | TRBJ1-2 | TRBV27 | CASSFRAGGYGYTF | TGTGCCAGCAGTTTTCGGGCAGGGGGATATGGCTACACCTTC
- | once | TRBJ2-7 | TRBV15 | CATSRVPGSEQYF | TGTGCCACCAGCAGAGTGCCAGGTTCCGAGCAGTACTTC
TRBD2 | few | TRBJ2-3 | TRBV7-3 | CASSSTGTSRDTQYF | TGTGCCAGCAGCTCGACCGGGACTAGCAGAGATACGCAGTATTTT
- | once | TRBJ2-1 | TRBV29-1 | CSVEVGAVNGQFF | TGCAGCGTTGAAGTGGGAGCCGTCAATGGGCAGTTCTTC
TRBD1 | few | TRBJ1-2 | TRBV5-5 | CASGQGVDYGYTF | TGTGCCAGTGGACAGGGGGTAGACTATGGCTACACCTTC
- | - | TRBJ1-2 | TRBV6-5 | CAHKRVTGDGYTF | TGTGCCCACAAAAGGGTAACGGGAGATGGCTACACCTTC
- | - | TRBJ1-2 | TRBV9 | CASSLGGGLYGYTF | TGTGCCAGCAGCCTAGGGGGGGGTCTCTATGGCTACACCTTC
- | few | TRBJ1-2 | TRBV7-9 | CASLKGGDYGYTF | TGTGCCAGCCTAAAGGGAGGGGACTATGGCTACACCTTC
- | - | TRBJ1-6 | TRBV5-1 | CASSLWARQEGINSPLHF | TGCGCCAGCAGCTTGTGGGCTCGACAGGAAGGTATCAATTCACCCCTCCACTTT
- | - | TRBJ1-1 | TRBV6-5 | CASSLGQVEAFF | TGTGCCAGCAGCCTCGGACAAGTTGAAGCTTTCTTT